The 28 T cell receptor beta chains below were found in one sample sequenced in a study of neoadjuvant anti-PD-1 for oral cavity cancer (dated by TCRdb to 2020 to 2022). Libraries were made using the immunoSEQ multiplex PCR assay. TCRdb took this table from immuneACCESS and kept in-frame rearrangements with V and J called. Such tables lack part of the clones; where checked against another copy, unresolved V genes explain under half of the gap, and the rest is unexplained. For this sample there are approximately 32,000 clones; approximately 87% appear just once. Together, the top ten hold under 4% of the sample. The time point label, as the study defines it: before neoadjuvant nivolumab. The sequences come from PBMCs, collected before nivolumab (anti-PD-1) treatment. The receptors stem from a person aged 35-79 years with oral cavity squamous cell carcinoma.

This clone has just a few counts. The chain joins TRBV5-1 to TRBJ2-1, with a weak D call TRBD1 (6 bases). The length of the CDR3 is 15 residues. V was pared by 0 bases and J by 4 bases, with 11 bases between. Germline CDR1 is SGHRS and CDR2 is YFSETQ. CDR3 in amino acids: CASSLAQGLYNEQFF. The DNA of the CDR3 is TGCGCCAGCAGCTTGGCTCAGGGGCTATACAATGAGCAGTTCTTC. The entire variable domain, with the rest obtained from reference TRBV5-1 and TRBJ2-1, is as follows: KAGVTQTPRYLIKTRGQQVTLSCSPISGHRSVSWYQQTPGQGLQFLFEYFSETQRNKGNFPGRFSGRQFSNSRSEMNVSTLELGDSALYLCASSLAQGLYNEQFFGPGTRLTVL.

The V gene is TRBV9, the J gene TRBJ1-2; TRBD1 agrees at 10 bases. The germline CDR1 and CDR2 sequences are SGDLS and YYNGEE. J gave up 8 bases and V 2 bases, and 6 bases lay outside the gene matches. This CDR3 spans 14 amino acids. CDR3 DNA: TGTGCCAGCAGCGTCCCGGACAGGGGGGGAGGCTACACCTTC. This encodes CASSVPDRGGGYTF.

The chain links TRBV6-6 to TRBJ2-7, with 8 positions matching TRBD1. The length of the CDR3 is 14 residues. Germline-derived CDR1 and CDR2 are MNHNY and SVGAGI (reference sequence). With V trimmed by 2 bases and J by 4 bases, 4 bases remained unmatched. The CDR3 is CASSYQGQEYEQYF. CDR3 sequence (DNA): TGTGCCAGCAGTTACCAGGGACAGGAATACGAGCAGTACTTC.

The chain combines TRBV19 with TRBJ1-6; maybe TRBD1 (6 bases). Looked up from germline, CDR1 is LNHDA and CDR2 is SQIVND (reference sequence). The CDR3 is made up of 13 amino acids. V was clipped by 4 bases and J by 7 bases, with 8 bases between them. The DNA for the CDR3 is TGTGCCAGTAGTAGGACAGTAAATTCACCCCTCCACTTT. Translating it yields CASSRTVNSPLHF. Drawing the rest from reference TRBV19 and TRBJ1-6, the complete variable domain is DGGITQSPKYLFRKEGQNVTLSCEQNLNHDAMYWYRQDPGQGLRLIYYSQIVNDFQKGDIAEGYSVSREKKESFPLTVTSAQKNPTAFYLCASSRTVNSPLHFGNGTRLTVT.

V is TRBV2 and J is TRBJ1-6, with 7 bases fitting TRBD1. Germline lookup yields CDR1 SNHLY and CDR2 FYNNEI. The CDR3 contains 15 residues. With V trimmed by 5 bases and J by 6 bases, 7 bases remained unmatched. CDR3 coding DNA: TGTGCCAGCAGTACTGACAGGGTCCGTAATTCACCCCTCCACTTT. This encodes CASSTDRVRNSPLHF.

This clone was observed a few times. The V gene is TRBV10-1, the J gene TRBJ2-3; 9 nucleotides align to TRBD2. J lost 9 bases, V lost 1 base, and 17 bases had no gene match. The CDR3 is 18 residues long. Germline values: CDR1 WNHNN, CDR2 SYGVQD (reference sequence). The CDR3 loop is CASSEFERGELPEGTQYF. The CDR3 coding sequence is TGCGCCAGCAGTGAGTTTGAGCGGGGGGAGCTTCCCGAGGGGACGCAGTATTTT.

This chain links TRBV5-6 with TRBJ2-3, with TRBD2 matching 12 bases. The trim removed 3 bases at V and 1 base at J, leaving 3 bases unmatched. This CDR3 is built from 16 residues. Germline assignment: CDR1 SGHDT and CDR2 YYEEEE. This chain's CDR3 is CASSSLAGGGTDTQYF. The DNA for the CDR3 is TGTGCCAGCAGCTCTCTAGCGGGGGGGGGCACAGATACGCAGTATTTT.

The chain is built from TRBV6-1 and TRBJ1-5; D unresolved. This CDR3 is 13 amino acids long. Germline V gene lookup returns CDR1 MNHNS and CDR2 SASEGT. The V end was cut by 7 bases, the J end by 2 bases, with 9 bases between. CDR3 nucleotides: TGTGCCAGCACCTTAGAACGCAATCAGCCCCAGCATTTT. Its translation is CASTLERNQPQHF.

This clone was observed a few times. The chain combines TRBV4-1 with TRBJ1-2; 10 nucleotides match TRBD1. This CDR3 has 15 residues. Per the germline V gene, CDR1 is MGHRA and CDR2 is YSYEKL. Trimming cost V 2 bases and J 6 bases; bases outside gene matches: 6. CDR3: CASSQNPGQGNGYTF. The CDR3, as DNA: TGCGCCAGCAGCCAAAATCCGGGACAGGGGAATGGCTACACCTTC.

V is TRBV7-8 and J is TRBJ2-3; maybe TRBD1 (6 bases). CDR1 and CDR2 (germline): SGHVS, FQNEAQ. The CDR3 is made up of 17 amino acids. Trimming shortened V by 4 bases and J by 6 bases, and 23 bases separated the two germline ends. CDR3 coding DNA: TGTGCCAGCAGCTCCTATCCCAGGGACACCTCTCAGGATACGCAGTATTTT. Its translation is CASSSYPRDTSQDTQYF.

V usage is TRBV5-6 and J usage is TRBJ1-2; tentative D call: TRBD1 (6 bases). The CDR3 has 15 residues. Germline CDR1 reads SGHDT; CDR2 reads YYEEEE. Trimming cost V 3 bases and J 6 bases, with 18 bases left between them. CDR3: CASSYGQHGVDGYTF. CDR3 nucleotides: TGTGCCAGCAGCTACGGACAGCACGGCGTCGATGGCTACACCTTC.

The V gene is TRBV5-4, the J gene TRBJ2-5, with D uncertain. The CDR3 contains 15 residues. Looked up from germline, CDR1 is SGHNT and CDR2 is YYREEE (reference sequence). Deletions cut 0 bases from V and 1 base from J, with 10 bases between. The CDR3 region is CASSLDSGFQETQYF. In DNA form, the CDR3 reads TGTGCCAGCAGCTTGGATTCCGGGTTCCAAGAGACCCAGTACTTC. The complete variable domain, with remaining parts taken from reference TRBV5-4 and TRBJ2-5, reads ETGVTQSPTHLIKTRGQQVTLRCSSQSGHNTVSWYQQALGQGPQFIFQYYREEENGRGNFPPRFSGLQFPNYSSELNVNALELDDSALYLCASSLDSGFQETQYFGPGTRLLVL.

The chain uses TRBV6-5 and TRBJ1-1; D is perhaps TRBD1 (5 bases). The V and J ends lost 6 bases and 0 bases respectively, with 14 bases between them. This CDR3 spans 15 amino acids. Per germline, CDR1 MNHEY and CDR2 SVGAGI. The chain's CDR3 is CASSFGHKMNTEAFF. The CDR3 bases are TGTGCCAGCAGCTTCGGACACAAGATGAACACTGAAGCTTTCTTT.

The chain is built from TRBV20-1 and TRBJ2-3; D perhaps matches TRBD2 (5 bases). The germline V gene has CDR1 DFQATT and CDR2 SNEGSKA (reference sequence). V lost 3 bases, J lost 11 bases, and 12 bases lay in between. This CDR3 has 11 residues. CDR3 nucleotides: TGCAGTGCTAGGGGGAGCCGGGGGCAGTATTTT. The encoded protein is CSARGSRGQYF.

CDR3 coding DNA: TGTGCCAGCAGCTTACAGCGGGGGCCGGTTGAGCAGTACTTC. Translated, it gives CASSLQRGPVEQYF. The chain links TRBV11-2 to TRBJ2-7; 8 nucleotides line up with TRBD2. CDR1 and CDR2 (germline): SGHAT, FQNNGV. The ends lost 2 bases at V and 7 bases at J; junction bases unmatched: 7. The CDR3 has 14 residues. The whole variable domain, remainder taken from reference TRBV11-2 and TRBJ2-7, is EAGVAQSPRYKIIEKRQSVAFWCNPISGHATLYWYQQILGQGPKLLIQFQNNGVVDDSQLPKDRFSAERLKGVDSTLKIQPAKLEDSAVYLCASSLQRGPVEQYFGPGTRLTVT.

This sequence joins TRBV6-4 and TRBJ2-1; tentatively, D is TRBD2 (5 bases). Per germline, CDR1 MRHNA and CDR2 SNTAGT. CDR3 length: 15 residues. Deletions cut 8 bases from V and 3 bases from J, with 17 bases between. The CDR3 region is CASPPLPTNYNEQFF. CDR3 in DNA: TGTGCCAGCCCGCCCCTCCCGACTAACTACAATGAGCAGTTCTTC.

V is TRBV6-4 and J is TRBJ2-3; D gene unclear. The CDR3 totals 17 residues. Looked up from germline, CDR1 is MRHNA and CDR2 is SNTAGT. V was trimmed by 2 bases and J by 4 bases, leaving 19 bases between them. This CDR3 is CASSDRGWQIGADTQYF. The CDR3 nucleotides read TGTGCCAGCAGTGACCGTGGGTGGCAGATTGGGGCAGATACGCAGTATTTT.

The chain combines TRBV9 with TRBJ1-3, with a weak D call TRBD1 (5 bases). Germline V gene lookup returns CDR1 SGDLS and CDR2 YYNGEE. CDR3 length equals 16 residues. Trimming removed 0 bases at V and 4 bases at J, with 14 bases between. CDR3 DNA sequence: TGTGCCAGCAGCGTAGTCCCGGGGGGATCCGGAAACACCATATATTTT. As protein: CASSVVPGGSGNTIYF.

The chain joins TRBV4-1 to TRBJ1-1; D remains unclear. Germline V gene lookup returns CDR1 MGHRA and CDR2 YSYEKL. The CDR3 loop spans 13 amino acids. V lost 1 base and J lost 6, with 9 bases in between. The DNA for the CDR3 is TGCGCCAGCAGCCAAGTCCTGGCCCCTGAAGCTTTCTTT. This gives the protein CASSQVLAPEAFF.

The CDR3 DNA sequence: TGTGCCAGTACAACAGGGCGCTCGGACACAGATACGCAGTATTTT. Its protein product is CASTTGRSDTDTQYF. The V gene is TRBV19, the J gene TRBJ2-3; possible D gene TRBD1, 6 bases. Trimming left V 7 bases short and J 2 bases short, with 16 bases between. Germline CDR1 and CDR2: LNHDA and SQIVND (reference sequence). This CDR3 comprises 15 residues.

V usage is TRBV7-8 and J usage is TRBJ1-4; D is perhaps TRBD1 (5 bases). Germline CDR1 reads SGHVS; CDR2 reads FQNEAQ. V gave up 2 bases and J gave up 3 bases, with 10 bases separating them. The length of the CDR3 is 15 residues. The CDR3 DNA reads TGTGCCAGCAGCTTAACTGGGGCCGCTAATGAAAAACTGTTTTTT. Encoded protein: CASSLTGAANEKLFF.

The rearrangement joins TRBV19 to TRBJ2-2, with 7 bases aligning to TRBD2. Germline values: CDR1 LNHDA, CDR2 SQIVND (reference sequence). Trimming cost V 1 base and J 2 bases; bases outside gene matches: 10. This CDR3 contains 18 residues. The CDR3 DNA follows: TGTGCCAGTAGTATAGTCGAGTGGGGGGGACTTAACACCGGGGAGCTGTTTTTT. Translating it yields CASSIVEWGGLNTGELFF.

This chain uses TRBV19 with TRBJ2-7; TRBD1 or TRBD2 may be the D gene (5 bases each). The V gene lost 6 bases and the J gene lost 1 base, with 19 bases spanning the gap. The CDR3 has 16 residues. Per germline, CDR1 LNHDA and CDR2 SQIVND (reference sequence). This CDR3 reads CASRESFRGRSYEQYF. The DNA of the CDR3 is TGTGCCAGTAGAGAGTCCTTTAGGGGACGTTCCTACGAGCAGTACTTC.

J is TRBJ1-2 and V is TRBV2; D is unresolved. Trimming took off 1 base at V and 0 bases at J, with 6 bases between the two ends. Germline V lookup: CDR1 SNHLY, CDR2 FYNNEI. This CDR3 is 14 amino acids long. DNA for the CDR3: TGTGCCAGCAGTGAAGAGAGCACTAACTATGGCTACACCTTC. Amino acids: CASSEESTNYGYTF. The whole variable domain, remainder taken from reference TRBV2 and TRBJ1-2, is EPEVTQTPSHQVTQMGQEVILRCVPISNHLYFYWYRQILGQKVEFLVSFYNNEISEKSEIFDDQFSVERPDGSNFTLKIRSTKLEDSAMYFCASSEESTNYGYTFGSGTRLTVV.

The chain is built from TRBV5-1 and TRBJ2-3; TRBD2 is a possible D gene (5 bases). The V gene's germline CDR1 is SGHRS and CDR2 YFSETQ. V shed 7 bases and J shed 3 bases, with 21 bases lying between them. There are 16 residues in the CDR3. CDR3: CASRKDAGRSTDTQYF. The CDR3 DNA reads TGCGCCAGCCGAAAAGATGCGGGCAGAAGTACAGATACGCAGTATTTT.

The chain recombines TRBV5-4 with TRBJ1-4, with a tentative D call TRBD1 (5 bases). CDR3 length equals 16 residues. Germline V CDR1 and CDR2: SGHNT, YYREEE (reference sequence). The V and J ends lost 1 base and 2 bases respectively, with 12 bases between them. DNA for the CDR3: TGTGCCAGCAGCTTGTTGGGGGACCCTACTAATGAAAAACTGTTTTTT. Protein product: CASSLLGDPTNEKLFF.

This clone showed up just once. The chain uses TRBV5-6 and TRBJ1-5; the D is unclear. The CDR3 is made up of 16 amino acids. The V and J ends lost 3 bases and 2 bases respectively, with 15 bases between them. In germline, CDR1 is SGHDT, CDR2 YYEEEE. The DNA of the CDR3 is TGTGCCAGCAGCTCATTGCGGGGTGGGGGCAATCAGCCCCAGCATTTT. It is translated as CASSSLRGGGNQPQHF.

V gene TRBV28 combines with J gene TRBJ1-3; the D gene is possibly TRBD1 (6 bases). The germline V and J ends were trimmed by 1 base and 4 bases, with 11 bases remaining between them. The CDR3 runs 15 residues. Germline values: CDR1 MDHEN, CDR2 SYDVKM. This chain's CDR3 is CASSLSGVGGNTIYF. In DNA, the CDR3 is TGTGCCAGCAGTTTATCAGGGGTGGGGGGAAACACCATATATTTT.